What follows are 23 T cell receptor beta chains derived from one specimen sequenced in a study of CD8+CD57+ T cells in acquired aplastic anemia. Selection for sequencing was limited to patients who had shown CD8+CD57+ cell expansion by flow cytometry. Using genomic DNA as the template, TCR beta VDJ and CDR3 profiling was carried out. A single record per CDR3 protein comes from TCRdb applying MiXCR to the reads. This table holds some 120,000 distinct CDR3 sequences, about 40% found once. The sample comprised sorted CD4+, CD8+, or CD8+CD57+ T cells (not recorded which) from PBMCs. These TCRs come from a human donor with aplastic anemia.

The V gene is TRBV14, the J gene TRBJ2-6, with 9 bases fitting TRBD1. V lost 10 bases to trimming and J lost 10 bases; unmatched junction nucleotides: 8. This CDR3 is built from 13 residues. Germline values: CDR1 SGHDN, CDR2 FVKESK. In DNA, the CDR3 is TGTGCCAAGCGGACAGGGGTACTAAACGTCCTGACTTTC. This codes for CAKRTGVLNVLTF.

This clonotype was detected many times. The chain uses TRBV6-4 and TRBJ1-5; maybe TRBD1 (6 bases). Germline V gene data show CDR1 as MRHNA and CDR2 as SNTAGT. The CDR3 is 14 residues long. The V and J ends lost 3 bases and 2 bases respectively, with 8 bases between them. This chain's CDR3 is CASSEQGGNQPQHF. The CDR3 DNA is TGTGCCAGCAGTGAACAGGGCGGCAATCAGCCCCAGCATTTT.

This clonotype was detected many times. The V gene is TRBV2, the J gene TRBJ1-5, with 9 bases matching TRBD1. The V and J ends lost 9 bases and 6 bases, in that order; junction bases with no gene match: 9. The CDR3 length is 14 residues. CDR1 is SNHLY, CDR2 FYNNEI, per germline. CDR3 sequence: CASQDRGISQPQHF. CDR3 DNA sequence: TGTGCCAGTCAGGACAGGGGTATCTCTCAGCCCCAGCATTTT.

In this sample, this clonotype turned up once. The rearrangement uses TRBV4-1 and TRBJ2-1; D may be TRBD2 (7 bases). Germline-derived CDR1 and CDR2 are MGHRA and YSYEKL. CDR3 size: 17 residues. V was trimmed by 1 base and J by 0 bases, leaving 13 bases between them. The CDR3 sequence: CASSQVGGAGSYNEQFF. CDR3 nucleotides: TGCGCCAGCAGCCAAGTAGGGGGGGCCGGCTCCTACAATGAGCAGTTCTTC.

This clonotype was found many times. The chain uses TRBV6-5 and TRBJ2-5; D call uncertain. Between the trimmed V and J ends, which lost 6 bases and 5 bases, there was a span of 7 bases. The CDR3 consists of 11 residues. From germline, CDR1 is MNHEY and CDR2 SVGAGI. CDR3 sequence: CASSARETQYF. The CDR3 nucleotides are TGTGCCAGCAGCGCTAGGGAGACCCAGTACTTC.

The table lists this clonotype with many counts. This sequence joins TRBV20-1 and TRBJ2-2, with D maybe TRBD1 (7 bases). CDR3 size: 14 residues. Trimming removed 6 bases from V and 5 bases from J, with 16 bases in between. CDR1 is DFQATT and CDR2 is SNEGSKA in the germline V gene (reference sequence). The CDR3 DNA is TGCAGTGCGCCTCGGGACAGCGGGACCGGGGAGCTGTTTTTT. Translating gives CSAPRDSGTGELFF.

The V and J genes are TRBV18 and TRBJ2-1; D possibly uses TRBD1 or TRBD2 (5 bases each). CDR1 is KGHSH, CDR2 LQKENI, per germline. Trimming removed 3 bases at V and 5 bases at J, with 11 bases between. The CDR3 extends over 14 amino acids. The CDR3 DNA is TGTGCCAGCTCACCTGGGACGCAAAACAATGAGCAGTTCTTC. Protein: CASSPGTQNNEQFF. The full variable domain, in which reference TRBV18 and TRBJ2-1 provide the parts outside the CDR3, is NAGVMQNPRHLVRRRGQEARLRCSPMKGHSHVYWYRQLPEEGLKFMVYLQKENIIDESGMPKERFSAEFPKEGPSILRIQQVVRGDSAAYFCASSPGTQNNEQFFGPGTRLTVL.

This clonotype was counted a few times. This sequence joins TRBV27 and TRBJ2-5; TRBD2 is a possible D gene (6 bases). Looked up from germline, CDR1 is MNHEY and CDR2 is SMNVEV (reference sequence). Trimming stripped 5 bases from V and 4 bases from J, with 17 bases between. This CDR3 region has 15 residues. CDR3 sequence: CASSPSTSSGETQYF. CDR3 nucleotide sequence: TGTGCCAGCAGTCCGTCGACTAGTTCTGGAGAGACCCAGTACTTC.

The rearrangement joins TRBV12-3 or TRBV12-4 to TRBJ1-1; 8 positions agree with TRBD1. Trimming at V came to 3 bases and at J to 2 bases, leaving 8 bases not matched to a gene. The CDR3 runs to 16 residues. DNA for the CDR3: TGTGCCAGCAGTTTGTATACCGGGACAGGAAACACTGAAGCTTTCTTT. Residues: CASSLYTGTGNTEAFF.

About this clonotype: At one of its ends the junction is not consistent with the germline gene, which may arise from a read error. The V and J genes are TRBV19 and TRBJ2-3; D might be TRBD1 (6 bases). Germline V gene sequence: CDR1 LNHDA, CDR2 SQIVND (reference sequence). The CDR3 runs to 16 residues. CDR3 residues: CASSISGVSSTGTQYF. CDR3 in DNA: TGTGCCAGTAGTATATCAGGGGTATCAAGCACAGGTACGCAGTATTTT. The whole variable domain, remainder taken from reference TRBV19 and TRBJ2-3, is DGGITQSPKYLFRKEGQNVTLSCEQNLNHDAMYWYRQDPGQGLRLIYYSQIVNDFQKGDIAEGYSVSREKKESFPLTVTSAQKNPTAFYLCASSISGVSSTGTQYFGPGTRLTVL.

This clonotype turned up a few times. This chain connects TRBV5-1 to TRBJ2-5, with D tentatively TRBD2 (6 bases). The CDR3 is made up of 15 amino acids. From germline, CDR1 is SGHRS and CDR2 YFSETQ. Trimming removed 0 bases at V and 5 bases at J, with 14 bases between. This CDR3 reads CASSLGDSGGETQYF. CDR3 sequence (DNA): TGCGCCAGCAGCTTGGGGGACTCCGGAGGGGAGACCCAGTACTTC.

In its sample, this clonotype was seen many times. The V call is TRBV11-3, the J call TRBJ2-1; no clear D. V was shortened by 0 bases and J by 12 bases, with 18 bases between the two germline ends. Germline lookup yields CDR1 SGHNT and CDR2 YENEEA. The CDR3 consists of 15 residues. CDR3 sequence reads: CASSLEAGVRHTQFF. CDR3 nucleotide sequence: TGTGCCAGCAGCTTAGAGGCTGGGGTCAGACATACGCAGTTCTTC.

This chain links TRBV6-1 with TRBJ2-1, with TRBD2 matching over 7 bases. After removal of 1 base from V and 12 bases from J, the junction contained 3 bases not matched to a gene. The CDR3 covers 12 residues. Germline V lookup: CDR1 MNHNS, CDR2 SASEGT. CDR3 loop: CASSEDREVQFF. CDR3 nucleotides: TGTGCCAGCAGTGAAGACCGGGAGGTGCAGTTCTTC.

About this clonotype: A clone one base away is much larger, so this may be a read error. The chain joins TRBV5-6 to TRBJ1-2; unclear D gene. The CDR3 consists of 15 residues. Trimming cost V 4 bases and J 13 bases, with 26 bases left between them. The germline V gene has CDR1 SGHDT and CDR2 YYEEEE. CDR3 region: CASSQPDRLFLSCTF. The CDR3, as DNA: TGTGCCAGCAGCCAGCCCGACCGGCTATTTTTGAGCTGCACCTTC.

Comment on this clonotype: One junction end disagrees with the germline gene, perhaps due to a read error. The chain has TRBV10-1 and TRBJ2-3; 7 bases align to TRBD2. Germline assignment: CDR1 WNHNN and CDR2 SYGVQD (reference sequence). The CDR3 has 14 residues. DNA of the CDR3: TGCGCCAGCAGTGGAGCAGGGAGGGGCTACGAGCAGTACTTT. Translated, it gives CASSGAGRGYEQYF.

The V and J genes are TRBV25-1 and TRBJ1-5; 10 bases match TRBD1. The CDR3 loop spans 14 amino acids. The V and J ends lost 5 bases and 6 bases, in that order; junction bases with no gene match: 4. Germline loops: CDR1 MGHDK, CDR2 SYGVNS. CDR3 nucleotides: TGTGCCAGCAGTCCCCGGACAGGGGGTCAGCCCCAGCATTTT. Translated, it gives CASSPRTGGQPQHF.

J is TRBJ1-5 and V is TRBV11-2; D is unclear. The CDR3 has 13 residues. The V end was cut by 5 bases, the J end by 7 bases, with 12 bases between. The germline V gene encodes CDR1 SGHAT and CDR2 FQNNGV. The CDR3, as DNA: TGTGCCAGCAGCCGAAGACCCTGGCAGCCCCAGCATTTT. It translates to CASSRRPWQPQHF.

This clonotype has at least ten counts. The chain couples TRBV5-6 to TRBJ2-3; TRBD2 matches 12 bases. The CDR3 loop spans 16 amino acids. V lost 5 bases and J lost 5; bases outside the gene matches: 9. Germline V CDR1 and CDR2: SGHDT, YYEEEE. The CDR3 sequence is CASSSLAGGGRDTQYF. The CDR3 DNA reads TGTGCCAGCAGTTCACTAGCGGGGGGAGGACGAGATACGCAGTATTTT. Filled out from reference TRBV5-6 and TRBJ2-3, the complete variable domain reads DAGVTQSPTHLIKTRGQQVTLRCSPKSGHDTVSWYQQALGQGPQFIFQYYEEEERQRGNFPDRFSGHQFPNYSSELNVNALLLGDSALYLCASSSLAGGGRDTQYFGPGTRLTVL.

This CDR3 reads CATGDIYEQYF. DNA of the CDR3: TGTGCCACGGGGGACATATACGAGCAGTACTTC. The genes are TRBV2 and TRBJ2-7, with D perhaps given as TRBD1 or TRBD2 (6 bases each). The CDR3 contains 11 residues. Germline CDR1 and CDR2: SNHLY and FYNNEI. Trimming took off 10 bases at V and 4 bases at J, with 11 bases between the two ends.

This clonotype was counted a few times. This chain links TRBV12-5 with TRBJ1-1; perhaps TRBD1 as D (5 bases). This CDR3 has 12 amino acids. V lost 8 bases, J lost 10 bases, and 17 bases lay in between. CDR1 is LGHNT and CDR2 is FRNRAP in the germline V gene. The CDR3 DNA sequence: TGTGCTAGTATGAGGGACTTCGGGGTAGCTTTCTTT. This gives the protein CASMRDFGVAFF. Using reference TRBV12-5 and TRBJ1-1 for the parts outside the CDR3, the full variable domain is DARVTQTPRHKVTEMGQEVTMRCQPILGHNTVFWYRQTMMQGLELLAYFRNRAPLDDSGMPKDRFSAEMPDATLATLKIQPSEPRDSAVYFCASMRDFGVAFFGQGTRLTVV.

The chain couples TRBV30 to TRBJ2-5; the D gene is possibly TRBD2 (5 bases). CDR1 and CDR2 (germline): GTSNPN, SVGIG (reference sequence). The CDR3 is made up of 11 amino acids. The CDR3 nucleotides read TGTGCGCGATCCGGGAAAGAGACCCAGTACTTC. Amino acids: CARSGKETQYF.

The chain uses TRBV9 and TRBJ1-2, with 10 nucleotides matching TRBD1. Trimming cost V 3 bases and J 4 bases; bases outside gene matches: 6. The CDR3 is 15 residues long. CDR1 and CDR2 from the germline V gene are SGDLS and YYNGEE. CDR3 sequence (DNA): TGTGCCAGCAGCGCGGGACAGGGGATACCCTATGGCTACACCTTC. It translates to CASSAGQGIPYGYTF. Based on the CDR3 plus reference TRBV9 and TRBJ1-2, the full variable domain is DSGVTQTPKHLITATGQRVTLRCSPRSGDLSVYWYQQSLDQGLQFLIQYYNGEERAKGNILERFSAQQFPDLHSELNLSSLELGDSALYFCASSAGQGIPYGYTFGSGTRLTVV.

As concerns this clonotype: The junction differs from germline at one of its ends, possibly a read error. V usage is TRBV19 and J usage is TRBJ2-2; tentatively, D is TRBD2 (5 bases). Per germline, CDR1 LNHDA and CDR2 SQIVND (reference sequence). The CDR3 runs 14 residues. The chain's CDR3 is CASSIQKGTGELSF. CDR3 DNA: TGTGCCAGTAGTATACAAAAAGGAACCGGGGAGTTGTCTTTT.